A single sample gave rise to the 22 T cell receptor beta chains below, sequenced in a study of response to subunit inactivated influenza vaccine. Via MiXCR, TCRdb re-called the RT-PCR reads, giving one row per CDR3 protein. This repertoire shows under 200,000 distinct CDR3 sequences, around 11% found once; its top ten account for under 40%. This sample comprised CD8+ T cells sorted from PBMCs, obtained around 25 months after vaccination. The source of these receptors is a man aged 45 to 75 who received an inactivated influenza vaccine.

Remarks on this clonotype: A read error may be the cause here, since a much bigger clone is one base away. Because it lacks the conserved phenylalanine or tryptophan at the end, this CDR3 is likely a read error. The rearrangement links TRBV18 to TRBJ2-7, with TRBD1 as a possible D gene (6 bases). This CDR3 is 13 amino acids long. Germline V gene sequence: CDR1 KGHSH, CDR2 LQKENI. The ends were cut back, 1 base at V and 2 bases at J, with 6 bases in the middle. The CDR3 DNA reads TGTGCCAGCTCACCACGGACAGCCTACGAGCAGTACCTC. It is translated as CASSPRTAYEQYL.

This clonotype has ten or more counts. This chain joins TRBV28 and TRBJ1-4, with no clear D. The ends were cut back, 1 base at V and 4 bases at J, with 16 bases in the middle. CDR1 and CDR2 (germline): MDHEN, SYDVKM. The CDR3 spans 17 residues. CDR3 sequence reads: CASSLSETTVYNEKLFF. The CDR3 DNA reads TGTGCCAGCAGTTTATCCGAAACTACCGTATATAATGAAAAACTGTTTTTT.

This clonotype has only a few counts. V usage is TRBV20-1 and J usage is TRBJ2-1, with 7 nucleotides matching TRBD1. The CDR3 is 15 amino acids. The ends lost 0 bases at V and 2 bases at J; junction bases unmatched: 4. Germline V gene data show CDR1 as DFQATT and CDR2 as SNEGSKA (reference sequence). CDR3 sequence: CSAREDRATYNEQFF. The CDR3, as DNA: TGCAGTGCTAGAGAAGACAGGGCGACCTACAATGAGCAGTTCTTC.

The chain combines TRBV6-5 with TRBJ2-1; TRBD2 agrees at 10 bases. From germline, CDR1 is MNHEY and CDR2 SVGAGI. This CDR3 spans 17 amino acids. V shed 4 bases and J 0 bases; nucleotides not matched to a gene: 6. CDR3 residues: CASSFGTSVSSYNEQFF. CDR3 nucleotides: TGTGCCAGCAGTTTCGGGACTAGCGTGAGCTCCTACAATGAGCAGTTCTTC.

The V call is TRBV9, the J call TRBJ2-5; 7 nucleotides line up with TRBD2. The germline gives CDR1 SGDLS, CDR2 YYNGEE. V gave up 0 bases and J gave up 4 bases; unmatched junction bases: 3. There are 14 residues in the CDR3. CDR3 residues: CASSVGLASETQYF. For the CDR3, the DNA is TGTGCCAGCAGCGTAGGACTAGCATCAGAGACCCAGTACTTC.

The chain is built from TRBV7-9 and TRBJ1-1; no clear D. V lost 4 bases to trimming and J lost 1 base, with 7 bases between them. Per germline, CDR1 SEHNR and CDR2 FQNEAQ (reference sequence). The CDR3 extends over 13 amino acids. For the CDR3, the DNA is TGTGCCAGCAGCTCGTCGGGGAACACTGAAGCTTTCTTT. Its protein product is CASSSSGNTEAFF. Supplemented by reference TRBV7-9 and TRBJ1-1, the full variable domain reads DTGVSQNPRHKITKRGQNVTFRCDPISEHNRLYWYRQTLGQGPEFLTYFQNEAQLEKSRLLSDRFSAERPKGSFSTLEIQRTEQGDSAMYLCASSSSGNTEAFFGQGTRLTVV.

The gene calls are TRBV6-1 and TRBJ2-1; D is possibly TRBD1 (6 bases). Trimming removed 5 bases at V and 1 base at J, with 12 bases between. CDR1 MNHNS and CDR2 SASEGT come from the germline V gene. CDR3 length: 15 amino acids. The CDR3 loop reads CASSTGHPSYNEQFF. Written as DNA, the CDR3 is TGTGCCAGCAGTACGGGACATCCTTCCTACAATGAGCAGTTCTTC.

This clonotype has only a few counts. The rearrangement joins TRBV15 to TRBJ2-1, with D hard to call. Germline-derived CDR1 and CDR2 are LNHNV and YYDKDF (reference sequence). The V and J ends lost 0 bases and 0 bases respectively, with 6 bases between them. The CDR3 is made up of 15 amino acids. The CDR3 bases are TGTGCCACCAGCAGAGACAGAAGCTCCTACAATGAGCAGTTCTTC. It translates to CATSRDRSSYNEQFF. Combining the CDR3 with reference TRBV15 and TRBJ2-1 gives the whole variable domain DAMVIQNPRYQVTQFGKPVTLSCSQTLNHNVMYWYQQKSSQAPKLLFHYYDKDFNNEADTPDNFQSRRPNTSFCFLDIRSPGLGDTAMYLCATSRDRSSYNEQFFGPGTRLTVL.

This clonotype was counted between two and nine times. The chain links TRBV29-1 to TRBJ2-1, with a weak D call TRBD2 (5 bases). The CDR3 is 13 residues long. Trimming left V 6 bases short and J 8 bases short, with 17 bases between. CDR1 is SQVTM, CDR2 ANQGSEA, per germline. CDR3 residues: CSVSLVGSDEQFF. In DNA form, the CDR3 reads TGCAGCGTGTCCTTGGTGGGTAGCGATGAGCAGTTCTTC.

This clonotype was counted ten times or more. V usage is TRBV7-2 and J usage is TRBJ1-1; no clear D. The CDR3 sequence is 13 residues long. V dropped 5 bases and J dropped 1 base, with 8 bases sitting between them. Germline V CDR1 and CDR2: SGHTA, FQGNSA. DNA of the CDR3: TGTGCCAGCAGCGAGGGAGCGAACACTGAAGCTTTCTTT. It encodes CASSEGANTEAFF. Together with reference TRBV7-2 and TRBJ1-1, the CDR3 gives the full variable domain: GAGVSQSPSNKVTEKGKDVELRCDPISGHTALYWYRQSLGQGLEFLIYFQGNSAPDKSGLPSDRFSAERTGGSVSTLTIQRTQQEDSAVYLCASSEGANTEAFFGQGTRLTVV.

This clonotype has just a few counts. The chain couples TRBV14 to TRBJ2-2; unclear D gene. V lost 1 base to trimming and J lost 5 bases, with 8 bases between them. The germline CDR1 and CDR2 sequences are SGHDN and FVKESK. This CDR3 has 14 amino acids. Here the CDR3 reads CASSQVRWTGELFF. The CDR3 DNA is TGTGCCAGCAGCCAAGTACGCTGGACCGGGGAGCTGTTTTTT.

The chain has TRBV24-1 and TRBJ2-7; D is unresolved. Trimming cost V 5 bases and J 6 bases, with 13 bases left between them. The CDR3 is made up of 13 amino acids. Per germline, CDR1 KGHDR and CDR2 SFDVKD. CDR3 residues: CATSVGSGGEQYF. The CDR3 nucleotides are TGTGCCACCAGTGTAGGAAGTGGTGGCGAGCAGTACTTC.

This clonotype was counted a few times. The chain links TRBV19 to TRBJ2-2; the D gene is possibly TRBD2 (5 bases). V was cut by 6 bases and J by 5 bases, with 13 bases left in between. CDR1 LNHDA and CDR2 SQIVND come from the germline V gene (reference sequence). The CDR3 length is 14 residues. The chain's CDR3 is CASSPTSLTGELFF. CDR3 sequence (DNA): TGTGCCAGTAGCCCTACTAGTTTAACCGGGGAGCTGTTTTTT.

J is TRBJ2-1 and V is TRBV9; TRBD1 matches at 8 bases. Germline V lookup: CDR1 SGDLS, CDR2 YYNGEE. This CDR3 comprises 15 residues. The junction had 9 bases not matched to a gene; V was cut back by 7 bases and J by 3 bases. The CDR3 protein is CASGSRGPYYNEQFF. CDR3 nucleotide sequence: TGTGCCAGCGGGTCCAGGGGGCCTTACTACAATGAGCAGTTCTTC.

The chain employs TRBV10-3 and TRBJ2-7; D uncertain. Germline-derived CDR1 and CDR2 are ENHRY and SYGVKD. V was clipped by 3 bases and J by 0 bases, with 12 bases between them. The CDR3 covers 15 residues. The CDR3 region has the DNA TGTGCCATCAGTGATGAACAGACCAGCTCCTACGAGCAGTACTTC. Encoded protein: CAISDEQTSSYEQYF.

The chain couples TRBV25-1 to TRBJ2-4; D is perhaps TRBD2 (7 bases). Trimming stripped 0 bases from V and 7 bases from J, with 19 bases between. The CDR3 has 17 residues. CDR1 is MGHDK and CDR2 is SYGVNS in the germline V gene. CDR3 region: CASSEYVGGAPGNIQYF. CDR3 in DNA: TGTGCCAGCAGTGAATATGTAGGGGGGGCGCCCGGGAACATTCAGTACTTC.

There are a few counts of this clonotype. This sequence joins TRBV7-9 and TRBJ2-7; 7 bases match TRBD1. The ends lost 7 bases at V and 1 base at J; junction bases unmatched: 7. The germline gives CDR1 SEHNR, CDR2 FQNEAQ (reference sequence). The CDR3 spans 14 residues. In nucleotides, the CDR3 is TGTGCCAGCATCCGAGGACAGGAATCCTACGAGCAGTACTTC. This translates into CASIRGQESYEQYF.

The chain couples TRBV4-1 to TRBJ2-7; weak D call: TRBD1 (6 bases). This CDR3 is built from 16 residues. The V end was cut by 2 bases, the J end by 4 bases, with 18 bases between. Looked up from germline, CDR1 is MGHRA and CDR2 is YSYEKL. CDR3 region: CASSQLGQVFLYEQYF. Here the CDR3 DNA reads TGCGCCAGCAGCCAACTGGGACAAGTTTTTCTTTACGAGCAGTACTTC.

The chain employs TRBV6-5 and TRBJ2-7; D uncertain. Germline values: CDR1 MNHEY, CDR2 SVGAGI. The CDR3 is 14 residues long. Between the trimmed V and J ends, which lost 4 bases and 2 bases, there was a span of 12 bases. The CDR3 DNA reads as TGTGCCAGCAGTTCTACCGTTAACACCTACGAGCAGTACTTC. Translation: CASSSTVNTYEQYF.

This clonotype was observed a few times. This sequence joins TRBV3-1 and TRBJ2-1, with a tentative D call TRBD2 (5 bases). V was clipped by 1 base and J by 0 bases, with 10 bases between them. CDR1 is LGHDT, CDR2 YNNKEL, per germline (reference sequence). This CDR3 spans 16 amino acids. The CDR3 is CASSQVAISSYNEQFF. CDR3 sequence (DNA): TGTGCCAGCAGCCAAGTAGCGATCAGCTCCTACAATGAGCAGTTCTTC.

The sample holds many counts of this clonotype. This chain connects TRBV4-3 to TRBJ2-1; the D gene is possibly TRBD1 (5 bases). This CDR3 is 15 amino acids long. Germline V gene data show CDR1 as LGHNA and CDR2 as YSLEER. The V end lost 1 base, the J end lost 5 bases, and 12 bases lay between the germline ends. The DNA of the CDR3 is TGCGCCAGCAGCCAAGGGACAACGTATCACAATGAGCAGTTCTTC. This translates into CASSQGTTYHNEQFF.

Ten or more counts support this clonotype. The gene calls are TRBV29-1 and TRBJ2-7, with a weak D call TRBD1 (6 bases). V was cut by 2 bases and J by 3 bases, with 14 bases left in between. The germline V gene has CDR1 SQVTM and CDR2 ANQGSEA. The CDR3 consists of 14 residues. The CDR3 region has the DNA TGCAGCGTTGAAACGAGGGGGAGAGACTACGAGCAGTACTTC. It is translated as CSVETRGRDYEQYF.